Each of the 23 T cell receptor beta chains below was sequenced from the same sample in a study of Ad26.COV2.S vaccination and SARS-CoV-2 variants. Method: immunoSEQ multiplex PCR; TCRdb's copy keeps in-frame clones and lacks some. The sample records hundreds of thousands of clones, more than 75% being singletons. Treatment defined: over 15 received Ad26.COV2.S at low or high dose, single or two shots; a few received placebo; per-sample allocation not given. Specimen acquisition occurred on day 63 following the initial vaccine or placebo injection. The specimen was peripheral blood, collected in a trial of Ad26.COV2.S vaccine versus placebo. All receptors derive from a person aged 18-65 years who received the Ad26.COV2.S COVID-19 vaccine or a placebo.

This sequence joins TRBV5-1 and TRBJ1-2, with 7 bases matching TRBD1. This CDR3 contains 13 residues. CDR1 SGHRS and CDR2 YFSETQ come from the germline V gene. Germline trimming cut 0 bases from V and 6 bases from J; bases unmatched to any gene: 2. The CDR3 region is CASSLEGGDGYTF. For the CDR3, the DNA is TGCGCCAGCAGCTTGGAAGGGGGCGATGGCTACACCTTC.

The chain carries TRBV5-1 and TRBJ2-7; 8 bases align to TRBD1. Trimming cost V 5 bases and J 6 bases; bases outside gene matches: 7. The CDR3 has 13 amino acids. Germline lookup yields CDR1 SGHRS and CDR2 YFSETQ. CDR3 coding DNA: TGCGCCAGCAGGCCGGACAGGGCCGTCGAGCAGTACTTC. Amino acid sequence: CASRPDRAVEQYF.

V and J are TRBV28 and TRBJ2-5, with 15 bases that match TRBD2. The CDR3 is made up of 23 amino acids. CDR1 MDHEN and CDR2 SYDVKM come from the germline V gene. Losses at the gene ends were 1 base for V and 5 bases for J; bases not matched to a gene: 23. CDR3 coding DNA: TGTGCCAGCAGTTTATACGGGGAACCCATCGTGGGACTAGCGGGAGGTTTTGTGGAGACCCAGTACTTC. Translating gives CASSLYGEPIVGLAGGFVETQYF.

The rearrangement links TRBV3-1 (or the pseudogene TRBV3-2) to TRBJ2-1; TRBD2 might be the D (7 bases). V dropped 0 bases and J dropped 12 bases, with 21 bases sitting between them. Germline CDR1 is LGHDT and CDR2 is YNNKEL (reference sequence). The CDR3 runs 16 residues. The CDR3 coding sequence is TGTGCCAGCAGCCAAGAGTGGGGGGGCGGCGCCTTTGGGCAGTTCTTC. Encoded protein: CASSQEWGGGAFGQFF.

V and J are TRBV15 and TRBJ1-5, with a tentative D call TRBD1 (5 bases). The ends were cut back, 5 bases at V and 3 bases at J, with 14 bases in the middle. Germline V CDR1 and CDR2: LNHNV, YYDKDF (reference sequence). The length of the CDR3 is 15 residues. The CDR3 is CATSRAMGPNQPQHF. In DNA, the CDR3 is TGTGCCACCAGCCGAGCCATGGGGCCCAATCAGCCCCAGCATTTT. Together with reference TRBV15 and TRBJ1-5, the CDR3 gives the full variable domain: DAMVIQNPRYQVTQFGKPVTLSCSQTLNHNVMYWYQQKSSQAPKLLFHYYDKDFNNEADTPDNFQSRRPNTSFCFLDIRSPGLGDTAMYLCATSRAMGPNQPQHFGDGTRLSIL.

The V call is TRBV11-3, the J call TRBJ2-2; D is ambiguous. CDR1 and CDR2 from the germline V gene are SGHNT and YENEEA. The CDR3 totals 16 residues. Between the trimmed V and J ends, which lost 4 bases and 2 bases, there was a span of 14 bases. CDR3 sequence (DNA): TGTGCCAGCAGCTATCGGGCTCAGACTAACACCGGGGAGCTGTTTTTT. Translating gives CASSYRAQTNTGELFF.

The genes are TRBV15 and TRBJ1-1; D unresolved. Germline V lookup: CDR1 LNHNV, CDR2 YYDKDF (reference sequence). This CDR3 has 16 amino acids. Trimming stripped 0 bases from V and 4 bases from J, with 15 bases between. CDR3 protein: CATSRDRFAGPTEAFF. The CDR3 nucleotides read TGTGCCACCAGCAGAGATCGGTTCGCAGGACCCACTGAAGCTTTCTTT.

The CDR3 sequence is CARGAGKVQETQYF. Written as DNA, the CDR3 is TGTGCCAGGGGGGCGGGAAAGGTACAAGAGACCCAGTACTTC. This sequence joins TRBV21-1 and TRBJ2-5. TRBV21-1 is annotated as a pseudogene. The CDR3 consists of 14 residues.

The CDR3 DNA reads TGCGCCAGCAGCCAGGGTAGCGGGGGGATGGAGACCCAGTACTTC. Amino acids: CASSQGSGGMETQYF. The chain carries TRBV4-1 and TRBJ2-5; 10 nucleotides match TRBD2. The junction had 6 bases not matched to a gene; V was cut back by 3 bases and J by 5 bases. The CDR3 runs to 15 residues. The germline gives CDR1 MGHRA, CDR2 YSYEKL.

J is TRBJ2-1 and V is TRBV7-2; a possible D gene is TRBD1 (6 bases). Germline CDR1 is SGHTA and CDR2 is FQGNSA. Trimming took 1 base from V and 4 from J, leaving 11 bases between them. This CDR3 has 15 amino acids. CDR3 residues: CASSLDSGQYNEQFF. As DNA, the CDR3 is TGTGCCAGCAGCTTAGATTCAGGACAGTACAATGAGCAGTTCTTC.

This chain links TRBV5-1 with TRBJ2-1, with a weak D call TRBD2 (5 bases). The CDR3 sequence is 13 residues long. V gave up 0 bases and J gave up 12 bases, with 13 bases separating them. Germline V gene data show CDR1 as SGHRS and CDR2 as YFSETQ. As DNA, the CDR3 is TGCGCCAGCAGCTTGGAGGCCCCCCGGGGGCAGTTCTTC. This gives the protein CASSLEAPRGQFF.

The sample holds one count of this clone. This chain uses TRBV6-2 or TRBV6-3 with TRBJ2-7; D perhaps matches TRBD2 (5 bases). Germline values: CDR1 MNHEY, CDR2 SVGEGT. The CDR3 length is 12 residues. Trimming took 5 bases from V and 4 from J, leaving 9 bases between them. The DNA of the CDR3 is TGTGCCAGCAGTCGTGAGGGTTACGAGCAGTACTTC. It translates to CASSREGYEQYF.

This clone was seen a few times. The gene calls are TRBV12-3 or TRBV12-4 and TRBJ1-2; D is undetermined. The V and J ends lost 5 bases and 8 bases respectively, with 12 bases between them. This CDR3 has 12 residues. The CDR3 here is CASSNAPGGYTF. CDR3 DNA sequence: TGTGCCAGCAGTAACGCCCCCGGGGGCTACACCTTC.

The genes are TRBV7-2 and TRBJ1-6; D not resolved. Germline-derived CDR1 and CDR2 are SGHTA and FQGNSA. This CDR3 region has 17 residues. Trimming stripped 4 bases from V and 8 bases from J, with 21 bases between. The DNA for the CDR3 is TGTGCCAGCAGCTCGGGGTTGTCCCGATCCGCGTATTCACCCCTCCACTTT. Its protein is CASSSGLSRSAYSPLHF.

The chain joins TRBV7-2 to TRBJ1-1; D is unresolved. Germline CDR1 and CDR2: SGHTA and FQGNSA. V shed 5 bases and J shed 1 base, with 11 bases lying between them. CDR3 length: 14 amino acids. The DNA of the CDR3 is TGTGCCAGCAGCCCTTCGGGCCAGAACACTGAAGCTTTCTTT. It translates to CASSPSGQNTEAFF. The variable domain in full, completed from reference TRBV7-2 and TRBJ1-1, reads GAGVSQSPSNKVTEKGKDVELRCDPISGHTALYWYRQSLGQGLEFLIYFQGNSAPDKSGLPSDRFSAERTGGSVSTLTIQRTQQEDSAVYLCASSPSGQNTEAFFGQGTRLTVV.

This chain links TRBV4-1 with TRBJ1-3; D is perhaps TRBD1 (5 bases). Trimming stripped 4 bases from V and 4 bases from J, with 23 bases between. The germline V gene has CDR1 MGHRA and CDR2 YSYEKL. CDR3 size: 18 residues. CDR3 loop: CASSLIIRSGGSGNTIYF. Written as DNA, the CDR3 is TGCGCCAGCAGCCTCATAATCAGGTCTGGGGGATCAGGAAACACCATATATTTT.

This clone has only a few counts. The CDR3 region has the DNA TGTGCCAGCAGCCAAGTGGGGACTAGCGGGGGCAACAATGAGCAGTTCTTC. It translates to CASSQVGTSGGNNEQFF. The genes are TRBV3-1 (or the pseudogene TRBV3-2) and TRBJ2-1, with 14 positions matching TRBD2. CDR1 LGHDT and CDR2 YNNKEL come from the germline V gene (reference sequence). The CDR3 covers 17 residues. V shed 1 base and J 5 bases; nucleotides not matched to a gene: 4.

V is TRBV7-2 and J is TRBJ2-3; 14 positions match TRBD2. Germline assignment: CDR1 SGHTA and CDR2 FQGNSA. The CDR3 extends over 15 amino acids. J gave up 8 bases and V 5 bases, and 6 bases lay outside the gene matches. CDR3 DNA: TGTGCCAGCAGCCTGGGACTAGCGGGGGTGCGTACGCAGTATTTT. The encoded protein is CASSLGLAGVRTQYF.

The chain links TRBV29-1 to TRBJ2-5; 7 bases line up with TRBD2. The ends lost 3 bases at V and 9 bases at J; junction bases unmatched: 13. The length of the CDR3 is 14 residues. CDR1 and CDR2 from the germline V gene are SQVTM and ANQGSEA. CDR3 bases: TGCAGCGTTGATAGTCTAGCGGAATCCGCCGCCCAGTACTTC. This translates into CSVDSLAESAAQYF.

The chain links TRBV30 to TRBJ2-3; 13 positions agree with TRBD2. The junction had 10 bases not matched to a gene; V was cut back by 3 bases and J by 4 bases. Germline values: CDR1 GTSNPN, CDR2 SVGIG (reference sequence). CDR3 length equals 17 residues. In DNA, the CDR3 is TGTGCCTGGAGCGCCTCTAGGACTAGCGGGAGCCCAGATACGCAGTATTTT. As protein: CAWSASRTSGSPDTQYF.

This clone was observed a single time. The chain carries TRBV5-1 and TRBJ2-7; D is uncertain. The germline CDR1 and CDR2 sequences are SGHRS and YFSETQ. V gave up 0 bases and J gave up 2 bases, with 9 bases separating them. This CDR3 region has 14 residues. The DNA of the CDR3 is TGCGCCAGCAGCTTGGAACAGCCAACCTACGAGCAGTACTTC. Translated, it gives CASSLEQPTYEQYF.

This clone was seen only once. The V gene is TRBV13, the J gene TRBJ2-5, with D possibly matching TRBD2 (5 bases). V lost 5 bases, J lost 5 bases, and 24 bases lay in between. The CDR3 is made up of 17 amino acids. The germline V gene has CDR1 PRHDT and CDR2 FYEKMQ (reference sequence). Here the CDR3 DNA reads TGTGCCAGCAGCCCGAGGGTTGGACGGAGCGGTTTGGAGACCCAGTACTTC. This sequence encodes CASSPRVGRSGLETQYF.

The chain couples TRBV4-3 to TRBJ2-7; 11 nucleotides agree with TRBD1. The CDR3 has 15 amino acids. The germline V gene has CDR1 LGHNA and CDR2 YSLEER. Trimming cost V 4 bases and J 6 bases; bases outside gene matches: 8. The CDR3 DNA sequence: TGCGCCAGCAGCCCGGGACAGGGGGTTCGCCGCGAGCAGTACTTC. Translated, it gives CASSPGQGVRREQYF.